A selection of T cell receptor beta chains follows, all from one sample in a study of control samples from healthy donors and cancer patients. Profiling relied on immunoSEQ multiplex PCR, and the TCRdb table lists in-frame clones only, not all of them. This table has about 10,000 clones, just over 90% appearing once. Specimen: PBMCs. The receptor source for this set is a man aged 60-69 years with colorectal cancer. Both conserved end residues are part of each CDR3. Each record gives: J gene, clone size, D gene, V gene, CDR3 DNA, CDR3 protein. A D gene is named only where the DNA matches it firmly. Size tells how often a clone was seen (once, few, many) or the class of an expanded clone, and some rows leave it out.

TRBJ2-2,-,TRBD2,TRBV4-3,TGCGCCAGCAGCCAACCCGGGGGGACCGGGGAGCTGTTTTTT,CASSQPGGTGELFF
TRBJ1-5,-,-,TRBV30,TGTGCCTGGAGTCTGGGGACGAGCAATCAGCCCCAGCATTTT,CAWSLGTSNQPQHF
TRBJ2-3,-,-,TRBV29-1,TGCAGCGTTGTTGTGGTCTTGAGCACAGATACGCAGTATTTT,CSVVVVLSTDTQYF
TRBJ1-3,once,-,TRBV4-2,TGTGCCAGCAGCCAACCGGGGCCGAGGGGAAACACCATATATTTT,CASSQPGPRGNTIYF
TRBJ2-5,-,-,TRBV30,TGTGCCTGGAGTGTAGCAAGGGGAGAGACCCAGTACTTC,CAWSVARGETQYF
TRBJ1-1,-,-,TRBV12-5,TGTGCTAGGGGGTGCGGGAACACTGAAGCTTTCTTT,CARGCGNTEAFF
TRBJ1-1,-,-,TRBV2,TGTGCCAGCAGTGAAGGAGGGGGGGGGACTGAAGCTTTCTTT,CASSEGGGGTEAFF
TRBJ1-2,-,-,TRBV3-1/TRBV3-2,TGTGCCAGCAGCCAAGTGGCCGGGACCCAGCTCGGCTACACCTTC,CASSQVAGTQLGYTF
TRBJ1-4,once,-,TRBV10-2,TGCGCCAGCACCCCGGGCTTCCCCGGGAATGAAAAACTGTTTTTT,CASTPGFPGNEKLFF
TRBJ1-5,once,-,TRBV7-9,TGTGCCAGCAGCTTATCAGGAGGGATCAATCAGCCCCAGCATTTT,CASSLSGGINQPQHF
TRBJ1-6,-,-,TRBV7-2,TGTGCCAGCAGGGGTTACAGGGACGGTAATTCACCCCTCCACTTT,CASRGYRDGNSPLHF
TRBJ2-1,-,-,TRBV9,TGTGCCAGCAGCGCCGTTATGGGCTCCTACAATGAGCAGTTCTTC,CASSAVMGSYNEQFF
TRBJ2-7,few,TRBD1,TRBV4-3,TGCGCCAGCAGCCAAGGATTGGGACAGGGGAACGAGCAGTACTTC,CASSQGLGQGNEQYF
TRBJ1-4,-,TRBD1,TRBV28,TGTGCCAGCAGCGATGGACAGGGAGGGAGTTATGAAAAACTGTTTTTT,CASSDGQGGSYEKLFF
TRBJ2-7,-,-,TRBV5-4,TGTGCCAGCAGCTTTGGGTGGTGGACATACGACGAGCAGTACTTC,CASSFGWWTYDEQYF
TRBJ2-5,-,TRBD2,TRBV7-9,TGTGCCAGCAGCTCCTTTTATGGGGGGGGTGGCCAAGAGACCCAGTACTTC,CASSSFYGGGGQETQYF
TRBJ1-5,-,-,TRBV3-1/TRBV3-2,TGTGCCAGCAGCCCACTTCCCTGGCCCAGGCAGGGCACGCCTAGCAATCAGCCCCAGCATTTT,CASSPLPWPRQGTPSNQPQHF
TRBJ1-6,-,-,TRBV18,TGTGCCAGCTCACCCACTATTGGGACCCTTTTTAATTCACCCCTCCACTTT,CASSPTIGTLFNSPLHF
TRBJ1-5,-,-,TRBV19,TGTGCCAGTAGTATAGGGGGAGGTCGGGGCAATCAGCCCCAGCATTTT,CASSIGGGRGNQPQHF
TRBJ1-1,-,-,TRBV6-5,TGTGCCAGCAGCCGGCCGGGAGTGAACACTGAAGCTTTCTTT,CASSRPGVNTEAFF
TRBJ2-5,few,TRBD1,TRBV5-1,TGCGCCAGCAGCTTGGCGGGGACAGGACCTCAAGAGACCCAGTACTTC,CASSLAGTGPQETQYF
TRBJ1-4,-,-,TRBV5-1,TGCGCCAGCAGCTTCGGACAGAATGAAAAACTGTTTTTT,CASSFGQNEKLFF
TRBJ2-4,-,-,TRBV2,TGTGCCAGCAGTGAGCGGTGGCTAGCCAAAAACATTCAGTACTTC,CASSERWLAKNIQYF
TRBJ2-3,-,-,TRBV7-6,TGTGCCAGCAGCGGGATCGGGGGTACGCAGTATTTT,CASSGIGGTQYF
TRBJ1-1,-,TRBD1,TRBV4-2,TGTGCCAGCAGCCTCAATGCCGGACAGGGGGCTGAAGCTTTCTTT,CASSLNAGQGAEAFF
TRBJ2-3,once,TRBD2,TRBV11-2,TGTGCCAGCAGCTTCAGCGGGGGGGCCGGGGATACGCAGTATTTT,CASSFSGGAGDTQYF
TRBJ2-2,-,-,TRBV4-3,TGCGCCAGCAGCCAAGTTACCCTTTTAGCCGGGGAGCTGTTTTTT,CASSQVTLLAGELFF
TRBJ2-3,-,-,TRBV28,TGTGCCAGCAGCCGCGTGACTACGTCTAGCACAGATACGCAGTATTTT,CASSRVTTSSTDTQYF
TRBJ1-1,-,-,TRBV9,TGTGCCAGCAGCGCAATAACTCAGGGTTACGCTGAAGCTTTCTTT,CASSAITQGYAEAFF
TRBJ2-3,-,-,TRBV4-3,TGCGCCAGCAGCCAAGAAACTTTGACAGATACGCAGTATTTT,CASSQETLTDTQYF
TRBJ2-1,-,-,TRBV5-6,TGTGCCAGCAGCCTCGGGGTCAATGAGCAGTTCTTC,CASSLGVNEQFF
TRBJ2-1,medium-sized,-,TRBV2,TGTGCCAGCAGTGAAGGACTTAACTCCTACAATGAGCAGTTCTTC,CASSEGLNSYNEQFF
TRBJ2-7,-,-,TRBV5-6,TGTGCCAGCAGCCAAGGGGACGAGAGTCCCTACGAGCAGTACTTC,CASSQGDESPYEQYF
TRBJ2-7,once,TRBD2,TRBV7-2,TGTGCCAGCAGCTTAGTGGCTCTAGCGGGGGTGTACGAGCAGTACTTC,CASSLVALAGVYEQYF
TRBJ2-3,few,-,TRBV28,TGTGCCAGCAGACCCACCGCAACAGATACGCAGTATTTT,CASRPTATDTQYF
TRBJ2-7,-,-,TRBV19,TGTGCCAGTAGTATAGGTTATGGGGGAACCTACGAGCAGTACTTC,CASSIGYGGTYEQYF
TRBJ1-1,-,-,TRBV30,TGTGCCTGGAGTGGGCTGGGAGGATTTAACACTGAAGCTTTCTTT,CAWSGLGGFNTEAFF
TRBJ1-5,-,-,TRBV5-6,TGTGCCAGCAGCTTAAATCGGGTAAGCAATCAGCCCCAGCATTTT,CASSLNRVSNQPQHF